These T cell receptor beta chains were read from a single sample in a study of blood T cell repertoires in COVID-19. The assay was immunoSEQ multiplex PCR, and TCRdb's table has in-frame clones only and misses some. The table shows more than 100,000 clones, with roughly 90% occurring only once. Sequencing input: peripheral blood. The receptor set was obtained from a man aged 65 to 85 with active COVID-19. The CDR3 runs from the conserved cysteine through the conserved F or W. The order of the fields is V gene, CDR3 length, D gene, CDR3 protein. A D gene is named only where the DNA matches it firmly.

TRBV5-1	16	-	CASSLVRLASAGELFF
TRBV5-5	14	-	CASSLGPRGTEAFF
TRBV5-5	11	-	CASSLRGGKYF
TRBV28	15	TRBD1	CASRGDRGPNSPLHF
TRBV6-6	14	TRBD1	CASSYGTGADTQYF
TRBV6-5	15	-	CASHGPDSLNTEAFF
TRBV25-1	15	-	CASSDGRQRTDTQYF
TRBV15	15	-	CATSIDGANGRPQHF
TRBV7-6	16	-	CASSLALKGLEDTQYF
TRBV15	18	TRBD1	CATSSSRTGRAKKDIQYF
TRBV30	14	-	CAWSSVPSNTEAFF
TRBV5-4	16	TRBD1	CASSFPDRGKADTQYF
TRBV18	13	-	CASFRGGNYGYTF
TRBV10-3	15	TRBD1	CAISNPGQGSGGYTF
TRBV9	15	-	CASSVGLVDTGELFF
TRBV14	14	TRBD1	CASSQGDRRYEQYF
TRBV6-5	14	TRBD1	CASHRTGFGEKLFF
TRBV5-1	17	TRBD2	CASSPTVGLAGVETQYF
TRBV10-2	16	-	CASATPGTAIRHEQYF
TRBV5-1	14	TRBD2	CASCSGGPSNEQFF
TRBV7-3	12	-	CASSPGGNEQFF
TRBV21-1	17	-	CASNKVTLAGGADTQYF
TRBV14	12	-	CASSPSGVEQYF
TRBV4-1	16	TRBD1	CASSPRGRGGGQPQHF
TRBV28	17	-	CASSPPAGPRRTYEQYF
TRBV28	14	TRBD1	CASSFRTGLREQYF
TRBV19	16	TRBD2	CASSIVAGGPHGELFF
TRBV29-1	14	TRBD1	CSVAPGQATDTQYF
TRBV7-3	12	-	CASSFGADTQYF
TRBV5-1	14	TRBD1	CASSYRDRAYEQYF
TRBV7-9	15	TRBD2	CASSSQRDQQETQYF